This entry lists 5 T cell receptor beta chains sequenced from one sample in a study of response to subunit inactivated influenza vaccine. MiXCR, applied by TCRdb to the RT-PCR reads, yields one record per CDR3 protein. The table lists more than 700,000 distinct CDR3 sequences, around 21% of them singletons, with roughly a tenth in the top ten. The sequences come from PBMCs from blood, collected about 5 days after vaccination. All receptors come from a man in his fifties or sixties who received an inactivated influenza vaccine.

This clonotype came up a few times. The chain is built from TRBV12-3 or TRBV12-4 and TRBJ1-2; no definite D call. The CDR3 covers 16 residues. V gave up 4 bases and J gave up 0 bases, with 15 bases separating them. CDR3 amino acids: CASSSPLGRTNYGYTF. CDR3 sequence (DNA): TGTGCCAGCAGTTCCCCCTTGGGGAGAACTAACTATGGCTACACCTTC.

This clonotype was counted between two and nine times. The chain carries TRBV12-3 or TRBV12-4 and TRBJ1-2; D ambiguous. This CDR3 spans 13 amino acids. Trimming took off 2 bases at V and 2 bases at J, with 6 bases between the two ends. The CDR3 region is CASSLNGNYGYTF. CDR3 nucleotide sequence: TGTGCCAGCAGTTTAAATGGGAACTATGGCTACACCTTC.

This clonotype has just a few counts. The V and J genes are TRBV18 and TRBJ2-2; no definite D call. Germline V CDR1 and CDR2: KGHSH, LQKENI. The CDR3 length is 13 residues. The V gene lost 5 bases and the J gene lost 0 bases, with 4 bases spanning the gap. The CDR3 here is CASSTSNTGELFF. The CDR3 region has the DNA TGTGCCAGCTCAACCTCGAACACCGGGGAGCTGTTTTTT.

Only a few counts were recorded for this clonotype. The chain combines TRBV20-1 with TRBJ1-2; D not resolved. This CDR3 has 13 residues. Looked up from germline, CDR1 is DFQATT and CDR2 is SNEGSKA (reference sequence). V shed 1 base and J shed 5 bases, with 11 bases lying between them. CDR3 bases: TGCAGTGCTAGAGGGATCGACGGTTATGGCTACACCTTC. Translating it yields CSARGIDGYGYTF.

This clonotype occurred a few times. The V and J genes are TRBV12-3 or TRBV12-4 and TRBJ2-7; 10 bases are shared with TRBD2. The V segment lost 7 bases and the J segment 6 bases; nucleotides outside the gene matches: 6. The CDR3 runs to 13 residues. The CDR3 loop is CASTLAGGLEQYF. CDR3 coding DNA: TGTGCCAGCACCTTAGCGGGAGGCCTCGAGCAGTACTTC.